Each of the 32 T cell receptor beta chains below was sequenced from the same sample in a study of cytotoxic CD8 clonotypes in ibrutinib-treated CLL. Some clones are missing from TCRdb's copy, which holds only in-frame ones; the method was immunoSEQ multiplex PCR. The sample has about 130,000 clones, around 84% seen once. The material was PBMCs, obtained after 24 months of ibrutinib treatment. The receptors were sampled from a human donor with chronic lymphocytic leukemia.

The chain joins TRBV20-1 to TRBJ1-2; weak D call: TRBD1 (5 bases). V lost 7 bases and J 3 bases, leaving 6 bases between the germline ends. Germline CDR1 DFQATT, CDR2 SNEGSKA (reference sequence). The CDR3 spans 10 residues. In DNA, the CDR3 is TGCAGTGGACAGCACTATGGCTACACCTTC. This sequence encodes CSGQHYGYTF.

The rearrangement joins TRBV30 to TRBJ1-2, with D uncertain. CDR1 GTSNPN and CDR2 SVGIG come from the germline V gene (reference sequence). This CDR3 region has 12 residues. V was shortened by 0 bases and J by 2 bases, with 4 bases between the two germline ends. Here the CDR3 DNA reads TGTGCCTGGAGTGTACAGAACTATGGCTACACCTTC. This sequence encodes CAWSVQNYGYTF.

The chain combines TRBV4-3 with TRBJ2-7; TRBD1 is a possible D gene (6 bases). Trimming stripped 1 base from V and 2 bases from J, with 12 bases between. Germline V gives CDR1 LGHNA, CDR2 YSLEER. The CDR3 is 15 amino acids. Here the CDR3 reads CASSQVSGDTYEQYF. CDR3 nucleotides: TGCGCCAGCAGCCAAGTCTCAGGGGACACCTACGAGCAGTACTTC.

The genes are TRBV7-9 and TRBJ2-7; D gene ambiguous. CDR1 is SEHNR and CDR2 is FQNEAQ in the germline V gene (reference sequence). The V gene lost 1 base and the J gene lost 6 bases, with 16 bases spanning the gap. CDR3 length equals 15 residues. As DNA, the CDR3 is TGTGCCAGCAGCTTAGACGTCCTAGTCTTTGGCGAGCAGTACTTC. It codes for CASSLDVLVFGEQYF.

The rearrangement uses TRBV5-4 and TRBJ2-5; D remains unclear. The germline gives CDR1 SGHNT, CDR2 YYREEE (reference sequence). V was cut by 4 bases and J by 2 bases, with 3 bases left in between. The CDR3 has 11 amino acids. CDR3 in amino acids: CASSGQETQYF. CDR3 sequence (DNA): TGTGCCAGCAGCGGACAAGAGACCCAGTACTTC.

The chain uses TRBV5-4 and TRBJ1-1; TRBD1 is a possible D gene (6 bases). CDR1 is SGHNT and CDR2 is YYREEE in the germline V gene (reference sequence). Trimming pared 3 bases from V and 5 bases from J, leaving 17 bases between. The CDR3 is made up of 15 amino acids. The CDR3 DNA reads as TGTGCCAGCAGCTCCATGACAGGAGGGGGGACTGAAGCTTTCTTT. It codes for CASSSMTGGGTEAFF.

This clone is a singleton in its sample. The genes are TRBV5-4 and TRBJ1-5, with a weak D call TRBD1 (6 bases). Trimming removed 4 bases from V and 3 bases from J, with 14 bases in between. The CDR3 is made up of 15 amino acids. CDR1 SGHNT and CDR2 YYREEE come from the germline V gene (reference sequence). CDR3: CASSKGGEHNQPQHF. The CDR3 nucleotides read TGTGCCAGCAGCAAAGGGGGGGAGCACAATCAGCCCCAGCATTTT.

The J gene is TRBJ1-1, the V gene TRBV28, with TRBD1 matching 7 bases. V lost 3 bases, J lost 6 bases, and 7 bases stayed unmatched. CDR1 is MDHEN, CDR2 SYDVKM, per germline. The CDR3 totals 14 residues. The CDR3 loop is CASSFGRQGAEAFF. As DNA, the CDR3 is TGTGCCAGCAGTTTTGGGAGACAGGGCGCTGAAGCTTTCTTT.

This rearrangement joins TRBV5-1 to TRBJ2-7, with TRBD2 identical over 9 bases. Trimming cost V 4 bases and J 2 bases; bases outside gene matches: 10. Germline V gene data show CDR1 as SGHRS and CDR2 as YFSETQ. The CDR3 is made up of 16 amino acids. The CDR3, as DNA: TGCGCCAGCAGCCCTCTTGGGACTAGCATCACCTACGAGCAGTACTTC. Translated: CASSPLGTSITYEQYF. Looking up the rest from reference TRBV5-1 and TRBJ2-7 gives the full variable domain: KAGVTQTPRYLIKTRGQQVTLSCSPISGHRSVSWYQQTPGQGLQFLFEYFSETQRNKGNFPGRFSGRQFSNSRSEMNVSTLELGDSALYLCASSPLGTSITYEQYFGPGTRLTVT.

The gene calls are TRBV6-1 and TRBJ1-4, with TRBD1 matching over 7 bases. Trimming at V came to 5 bases and at J to 10 bases, leaving 10 bases not matched to a gene. The CDR3 loop spans 14 amino acids. CDR1 MNHNS and CDR2 SASEGT come from the germline V gene. The CDR3 DNA reads as TGTGCCAGCAGTTTCGACAGGGCCGCTCGAAAACTGTTTTTT. Its protein product is CASSFDRAARKLFF.

The V call is TRBV4-2, the J call TRBJ1-2; D may be TRBD1 (6 bases). The CDR3 sequence is 16 residues long. Germline CDR1 LGHNA, CDR2 YNFKEQ. V lost 0 bases, J lost 0 bases, and 11 bases lay in between. Here the CDR3 reads CASSQDGSGANYGYTF. CDR3 DNA sequence: TGTGCCAGCAGCCAAGATGGCTCAGGGGCTAACTATGGCTACACCTTC.

The chain employs TRBV19 and TRBJ2-7; 10 positions match TRBD1. J was trimmed by 2 bases and V by 7 bases; bases with no gene match: 5. The CDR3 length is 14 residues. Germline V gene lookup returns CDR1 LNHDA and CDR2 SQIVND (reference sequence). The CDR3 DNA follows: TGTGCCAGTAACGACAGGGGGCGCCCCTACGAGCAGTACTTC. Translating gives CASNDRGRPYEQYF.

This chain connects TRBV12-5 to TRBJ2-6; the D is unclear. The CDR3 is 13 amino acids. V gave up 9 bases and J gave up 1 base, with 7 bases separating them. Per germline, CDR1 LGHNT and CDR2 FRNRAP. This CDR3 reads CASLGSGANVLTF. The DNA of the CDR3 is TGTGCTAGCTTGGGGTCTGGGGCCAACGTCCTGACTTTC.

The J gene is TRBJ2-6, the V gene TRBV11-3; D may be TRBD2 (5 bases). V was pared by 7 bases and J by 6 bases, with 25 bases between. CDR1 is SGHNT and CDR2 is YENEEA in the germline V gene. This CDR3 is 18 amino acids long. CDR3 nucleotides: TGTGCCAGCATCTTCACCTGTGGAGGCCACTTGGTGGCCAACGTCCTGACTTTC. It specifies CASIFTCGGHLVANVLTF.

V and J are TRBV6-5 and TRBJ1-4, with 7 positions matching TRBD1. Germline lookup yields CDR1 MNHEY and CDR2 SVGAGI. The CDR3 has 15 residues. V shed 5 bases and J 3 bases; nucleotides not matched to a gene: 6. Here the CDR3 reads CASSGKGAANEKLFF. The CDR3 DNA sequence: TGTGCCAGCAGTGGAAAGGGGGCAGCTAATGAAAAACTGTTTTTT.

The V gene is TRBV5-6, the J gene TRBJ2-3; possibly TRBD1 or TRBD2 for D (5 bases each). CDR3 length: 14 residues. Trimming took 3 bases from V and 6 from J, leaving 14 bases between them. Germline V gene data show CDR1 as SGHDT and CDR2 as YYEEEE. CDR3: CASSSPTWGDTQYF. CDR3 DNA sequence: TGTGCCAGCAGCTCGCCCACATGGGGGGATACGCAGTATTTT.

This chain joins TRBV6-6 and TRBJ1-1; D is possibly TRBD1 (5 bases). The V gene lost 5 bases and the J gene lost 1 base, with 11 bases spanning the gap. CDR1 and CDR2 (germline): MNHNY, SVGAGI (reference sequence). The CDR3 contains 14 residues. In DNA, the CDR3 is TGTGCCAGCAGTCAGACAGTTGCGAACACTGAAGCTTTCTTT. It codes for CASSQTVANTEAFF.

In its sample, this clone was seen once. The J gene is TRBJ2-3, the V gene TRBV4-2, with D unresolved. The CDR3 contains 13 residues. The germline V gene encodes CDR1 LGHNA and CDR2 YNFKEQ. V lost 3 bases and J 5 bases, leaving 9 bases between the germline ends. The CDR3 DNA reads as TGTGCCAGCAGCCATGCCCATATAGATACGCAGTATTTT. It encodes CASSHAHIDTQYF.

The chain links TRBV7-2 to TRBJ2-3, with 11 nucleotides matching TRBD2. Germline CDR1 SGHTA, CDR2 FQGNSA. The V gene end was trimmed by 4 bases and the J gene end by 2 bases; junction bases not matched to a gene: 11. The CDR3 is 18 amino acids. The CDR3 region has the DNA TGTGCCAGCAGCTCACCTAGCGGGGGGCCCCAATTCACAGATACGCAGTATTTT. Amino acids: CASSSPSGGPQFTDTQYF. Using reference TRBV7-2 and TRBJ2-3 for the parts outside the CDR3, the full variable domain is GAGVSQSPSNKVTEKGKDVELRCDPISGHTALYWYRQSLGQGLEFLIYFQGNSAPDKSGLPSDRFSAERTGGSVSTLTIQRTQQEDSAVYLCASSSPSGGPQFTDTQYFGPGTRLTVL.

This chain joins TRBV13 and TRBJ2-1; D unclear. The CDR3 runs to 13 residues. Germline loops: CDR1 PRHDT, CDR2 FYEKMQ (reference sequence). V was clipped by 3 bases and J by 7 bases, with 10 bases between them. The CDR3 loop reads CASSLRMSNEQFF. In DNA, the CDR3 is TGTGCCAGCAGCTTGCGAATGTCTAATGAGCAGTTCTTC.

The CDR3 here is CASSLAGGGKAGELFF. CDR3 DNA sequence: TGTGCCAGCAGCTTAGCGGGAGGGGGGAAGGCCGGGGAGCTGTTTTTT. This chain uses TRBV7-2 with TRBJ2-2; D is possibly TRBD2 (7 bases). Germline CDR1 and CDR2: SGHTA and FQGNSA. The CDR3 runs to 16 residues. Between the trimmed V and J ends, which lost 0 bases and 6 bases, there was a span of 14 bases.

The chain has TRBV7-2 and TRBJ1-6, with 8 bases matching TRBD1. CDR3 size: 14 residues. Germline loops: CDR1 SGHTA, CDR2 FQGNSA. Trimming at V came to 3 bases and at J to 8 bases, leaving 3 bases not matched to a gene. DNA of the CDR3: TGTGCCAGCAGCTTGGACAGGGTAGATTCACCCCTCCACTTT. Its protein product is CASSLDRVDSPLHF.

J is TRBJ2-1 and V is TRBV30, with TRBD1 matching over 10 bases. CDR1 GTSNPN and CDR2 SVGIG come from the germline V gene (reference sequence). The J segment lost 9 bases and the V segment lost 4 bases, leaving 9 bases of the junction unmatched. The CDR3 contains 14 residues. This CDR3 reads CAWKGRRDRGEQFF. CDR3 nucleotides: TGTGCCTGGAAGGGGAGGCGGGACAGGGGTGAGCAGTTCTTC.

The V call is TRBV5-4, the J call TRBJ2-4; D possibly corresponds to TRBD2 (6 bases). CDR1 is SGHNT and CDR2 is YYREEE in the germline V gene (reference sequence). V lost 5 bases and J 9 bases, leaving 24 bases between the germline ends. The length of the CDR3 is 16 residues. The CDR3 here is CASSPGGAGRASIQYF. The CDR3 coding sequence is TGTGCCAGCAGTCCCGGAGGGGCGGGGAGAGCCAGCATTCAGTACTTC.

The chain carries TRBV5-1 and TRBJ2-7, with D perhaps matching TRBD1 (5 bases). CDR1 is SGHRS and CDR2 is YFSETQ in the germline V gene. V gave up 1 base and J gave up 3 bases, with 8 bases separating them. CDR3 size: 13 residues. The CDR3 is CASSLNRGYEQYF. The CDR3 DNA reads TGCGCCAGCAGCTTGAATAGGGGCTACGAGCAGTACTTC.

The chain has TRBV14 and TRBJ2-5, with unresolved D. The CDR3 length is 12 residues. The germline gives CDR1 SGHDN, CDR2 FVKESK. Trimming removed 4 bases at V and 4 bases at J, with 7 bases between. CDR3 in amino acids: CASSPGGETQYF. CDR3 DNA: TGTGCCAGCAGCCCCGGCGGAGAGACCCAGTACTTC.

This sequence joins TRBV7-9 and TRBJ2-1, with TRBD1 identical over 8 bases. With V trimmed by 5 bases and J by 4 bases, 10 bases remained unmatched. Germline V gene lookup returns CDR1 SEHNR and CDR2 FQNEAQ (reference sequence). CDR3 length: 16 amino acids. The CDR3 is CASSLNRGIVYNEQFF. The CDR3, as DNA: TGTGCCAGCAGCCTAAACAGGGGGATTGTGTACAATGAGCAGTTCTTC.

This rearrangement joins TRBV13 to TRBJ1-3; no clear D gene. The germline V gene encodes CDR1 PRHDT and CDR2 FYEKMQ (reference sequence). CDR3 length: 15 residues. The V gene lost 7 bases and the J gene lost 0 bases, with 13 bases spanning the gap. The CDR3 loop reads CASTHGFRSGNTIYF. The CDR3 DNA follows: TGTGCCAGCACCCACGGGTTCCGCTCTGGAAACACCATATATTTT.

The genes are TRBV7-3 and TRBJ2-3, with 10 bases matching TRBD2. Per germline, CDR1 SGHTA and CDR2 FQGTGA. The CDR3 extends over 15 amino acids. With 1 base clipped from V and 5 bases from J, the junction kept 3 bases outside the gene matches. Written as DNA, the CDR3 is TGTGCCAGCAGCTTAAATAGCGGGGGGTTAGATACGCAGTATTTT. This gives the protein CASSLNSGGLDTQYF.

Notes on this clone: This specimen includes other DNA sequences encoding the same CDR3. V is TRBV5-1 and J is TRBJ2-3; D ambiguous. In germline, CDR1 is SGHRS, CDR2 YFSETQ. V lost 1 base, J lost 3 bases, and 0 bases lay in between. The CDR3 extends over 11 amino acids. The CDR3 loop reads CASSLTDTQYF. Here the CDR3 DNA reads TGCGCCAGCAGCTTGACAGATACGCAGTATTTT.

CDR3 protein: CASSIRGDLFNTEAFF. CDR3 in DNA: TGTGCCAGCAGCATCAGGGGGGACTTATTTAACACTGAAGCTTTCTTT. V and J are TRBV9 and TRBJ1-1; 7 bases line up with TRBD1. Germline values: CDR1 SGDLS, CDR2 YYNGEE. The CDR3 length is 16 residues. With 4 bases clipped from V and 2 bases from J, the junction kept 11 bases outside the gene matches.

The J gene is TRBJ2-1, the V gene TRBV5-1; no reliable D call. The CDR3 totals 14 residues. CDR1 is SGHRS, CDR2 YFSETQ, per germline. V was clipped by 4 bases and J by 7 bases, with 15 bases between them. The CDR3 DNA reads as TGCGCCAGCAGCATTGTAGTGGCCAGGAATGAGCAGTTCTTC. This encodes CASSIVVARNEQFF.